Listed below are T cell receptor beta chains from one sample, sequenced in a study of shared clonotypes between healthy human individuals. Only in-frame clones appear in the TCRdb table, and some are missing; sequencing was by immunoSEQ multiplex PCR. The sample lists roughly 2.1 million clones, about 92% seen once, with roughly 1.8% in the top ten. Material: naive CD8+ T cells from PBMCs. These receptors all come from a man in his late teens or twenties in good health. Some clones in this sample may be carry-over from other donors' samples. CDR3s include the opening cysteine and the closing phenylalanine or tryptophan. D genes are given only for firm matches. Size tells how often a clone was seen (once, few, many) or the class of an expanded clone, and some rows leave it out.

D	V	size	J	CDR3	DNA
TRBD1	TRBV28	once	TRBJ1-5	CASSSLGQGEQPQHF	TGTGCCAGCAGCTCCCTAGGACAGGGCGAACAGCCCCAGCATTTT
-	TRBV6-6	once	TRBJ2-3	CASSYSNFISTDTQYF	TGTGCCAGCAGTTACTCGAATTTTATCAGCACAGATACGCAGTATTTT
TRBD2	TRBV19	-	TRBJ2-3	CASSVRDAGGRDTQYF	TGTGCCAGTAGTGTCCGTGACGCGGGAGGAAGGGATACGCAGTATTTT
-	TRBV7-9	-	TRBJ2-2	CASSSSPRRVNTGELFF	TGTGCCAGCAGCTCTTCTCCCCGCAGGGTGAACACCGGGGAGCTGTTTTTT
-	TRBV6-1	-	TRBJ1-5	CASSDPGAGNQPQHF	TGTGCCAGCAGTGATCCGGGGGCGGGCAATCAGCCCCAGCATTTT
-	TRBV10-3	-	TRBJ1-2	CAISGNPYGYTF	TGTGCCATCAGTGGGAACCCCTATGGCTACACCTTC
-	TRBV19	-	TRBJ1-4	CASSIPGSLNEKLFF	TGTGCCAGTAGTATTCCCGGGAGTTTGAATGAAAAACTGTTTTTT
-	TRBV27	-	TRBJ2-5	CASSLLLGETQYF	TGTGCCAGCAGTTTATTGTTGGGAGAGACCCAGTACTTC
TRBD2	TRBV4-3	-	TRBJ2-1	CASSRGTSASYNEQFF	TGCGCCAGCAGCCGAGGGACTAGCGCTTCCTACAATGAGCAGTTCTTC
-	TRBV29-1	few	TRBJ1-1	CSVETVRNTEAFF	TGCAGCGTTGAAACTGTTAGGAACACTGAAGCTTTCTTT
TRBD1	TRBV4-1	-	TRBJ2-7	CASSHRTGGYEQYF	TGCGCCAGCAGCCATCGGACAGGGGGCTACGAGCAGTACTTC
-	TRBV27	-	TRBJ2-1	CASTIRGGYNEQFF	TGTGCCAGCACAATAAGGGGGGGATACAATGAGCAGTTCTTC
-	TRBV11-2	-	TRBJ2-6	CASSLDRGHSGANVLTF	TGTGCCAGCAGCTTAGATCGCGGACACTCTGGGGCCAACGTCCTGACTTTC
-	TRBV19	few	TRBJ1-5	CASSIDGAGYSNQPQHF	TGTGCCAGTAGTATAGATGGTGCAGGTTATAGCAATCAGCCCCAGCATTTT
-	TRBV30	-	TRBJ2-7	CAWSYGFAYEQYF	TGTGCCTGGAGTTATGGATTCGCCTACGAGCAGTACTTC
-	TRBV18	-	TRBJ1-2	CASSRNPGGYTF	TGTGCCAGCTCACGCAATCCGGGTGGCTACACCTTC
-	TRBV2	-	TRBJ1-5	CASSEGSGISNQPQHF	TGTGCCAGCAGTGAAGGGTCGGGAATCAGCAATCAGCCCCAGCATTTT
-	TRBV25-1	-	TRBJ1-2	CASSEEGANYGYTF	TGTGCCAGCAGTGAAGAGGGAGCTAACTATGGCTACACCTTC
-	TRBV29-1	-	TRBJ2-3	CSVSSKTTDTQYF	TGCAGCGTTTCCTCCAAGACGACAGATACGCAGTATTTT
-	TRBV4-1	-	TRBJ2-1	CASSPDPQGVSSYNEQFF	TGCGCCAGCAGTCCAGATCCCCAAGGGGTAAGCTCCTACAATGAGCAGTTCTTC
-	TRBV10-3	once	TRBJ1-3	CAISVRFRDSGNTIYF	TGTGCCATCAGTGTAAGATTTCGGGACTCTGGAAACACCATATATTTT
-	TRBV4-2	-	TRBJ2-3	CASSHPRYF	TGTGCCAGCAGCCACCCCCGGTATTTT
-	TRBV7-6	-	TRBJ2-2	CASSLGVYRENTGELFF	TGTGCCAGCAGCTTAGGGGTGTATCGGGAGAACACCGGGGAGCTGTTTTTT
TRBD1	TRBV5-6	-	TRBJ1-1	CASKSDRGNTEAFF	TGTGCCAGCAAATCAGACAGGGGGAACACTGAAGCTTTCTTT
-	TRBV19	few	TRBJ1-1	CASSRRGPPNTEAFF	TGTGCCAGTAGTCGCCGTGGACCCCCGAACACTGAAGCTTTCTTT
TRBD2	TRBV15	-	TRBJ2-4	CATSRVSTPSGTSGIGSKNIQYF	TGTGCCACCAGCAGAGTCTCGACCCCGTCCGGGACTAGCGGGATAGGGTCCAAAAACATTCAGTACTTC
-	TRBV11-2	-	TRBJ2-3	CASSFLVAVTDTQYF	TGTGCCAGCAGCTTCCTGGTAGCGGTCACAGATACGCAGTATTTT
-	TRBV11-2	-	TRBJ2-7	CASSFGTSGSYEQYF	TGTGCCAGCAGCTTCGGAACATCGGGCTCCTACGAGCAGTACTTC
TRBD2	TRBV13	-	TRBJ2-1	CASSPLGLAGVDNEQFF	TGTGCCAGCAGCCCCCTCGGACTAGCGGGAGTTGACAATGAGCAGTTCTTC
TRBD2	TRBV6-1	-	TRBJ2-1	CASSEVPSGPYNEQFF	TGTGCCAGCAGTGAAGTTCCTAGCGGGCCCTACAATGAGCAGTTCTTC
-	TRBV4-2	-	TRBJ1-5	CASSQEGWGSNQPQHF	TGTGCCAGCAGCCAAGAGGGATGGGGCTCTAATCAGCCCCAGCATTTT
TRBD2	TRBV29-1	once	TRBJ2-3	CSVDPDLVAGPTDTQYF	TGCAGCGTCGACCCTGATTTGGTAGCGGGACCCACAGATACGCAGTATTTT
TRBD1	TRBV11-2	-	TRBJ2-7	CASSGPTGVRYEQYF	TGTGCCAGCAGCGGACCGACAGGGGTGAGGTACGAGCAGTACTTC
TRBD2	TRBV10-3	-	TRBJ2-7	CAISEGTSGTHEQYF	TGTGCCATCAGTGAGGGGACTAGCGGGACCCACGAGCAGTACTTC
TRBD1	TRBV7-8	-	TRBJ2-7	CASSQNRGLYEQYF	TGTGCCAGCAGCCAGAACAGGGGGCTCTACGAGCAGTACTTC
TRBD1	TRBV28	once	TRBJ2-5	CASSAGTGEGTRETQYF	TGTGCCAGCAGTGCCGGGACAGGGGAGGGCACGAGGGAGACCCAGTACTTC
TRBD1	TRBV27	-	TRBJ1-1	CASRRTWGTGGSEAFF	TGTGCCAGCAGACGCACCTGGGGGACAGGGGGCTCTGAAGCTTTCTTT
-	TRBV19	-	TRBJ1-5	CASSNPGRVYSNQPQHF	TGTGCCAGTAGTAACCCAGGCCGCGTATATAGCAATCAGCCCCAGCATTTT
-	TRBV13	-	TRBJ2-7	CASSPTNAYEQYF	TGTGCCAGCAGCCCGACTAACGCCTACGAGCAGTACTTC
-	TRBV6-1	-	TRBJ1-5	CASSARRRDNQPQHF	TGTGCCAGCAGTGCGCGGAGACGAGATAATCAGCCCCAGCATTTT
TRBD1	TRBV27	-	TRBJ1-3	CASRPMTETGPGNTIYF	TGTGCCAGCAGACCGATGACCGAGACAGGGCCCGGAAACACCATATATTTT
-	TRBV4-1	once	TRBJ2-5	CASSLGSVETQYF	TGCGCCAGTAGTTTAGGGTCGGTAGAGACCCAGTACTTC
TRBD2	TRBV7-9	-	TRBJ2-3	CASSSLAGGPTDTQYF	TGTGCCAGCAGCTCGCTAGCGGGAGGGCCGACAGATACGCAGTATTTT
-	TRBV6-5	-	TRBJ2-7	CASSYPLGSYEQYF	TGTGCCAGCAGTTACCCCTTAGGCTCCTACGAGCAGTACTTC
-	TRBV27	-	TRBJ1-2	CASSLISGWLTNYGYTF	TGTGCCAGCAGTTTAATATCAGGGTGGCTGACGAACTATGGCTACACCTTC
TRBD2	TRBV29-1	-	TRBJ2-7	CSVLGRKGEQYF	TGCAGCGTGCTCGGGAGGAAGGGCGAGCAGTACTTC
-	TRBV2	-	TRBJ2-1	CASSEWASLGNEQFF	TGTGCCAGCAGTGAGTGGGCAAGCCTGGGGAATGAGCAGTTCTTC
TRBD2	TRBV7-6	once	TRBJ2-3	CASSARDYPRYF	TGTGCCAGCAGCGCTAGGGACTACCCAAGGTATTTT
-	TRBV11-2	-	TRBJ2-7	CASSLERGHEQYF	TGTGCCAGCAGCTTAGAGAGGGGCCACGAGCAGTACTTC
TRBD2	TRBV28	-	TRBJ2-7	CASSLAGVSYEQYF	TGTGCCAGCAGTTTAGCGGGAGTCTCCTACGAGCAGTACTTC
-	TRBV19	-	TRBJ2-7	CASSISGQGYEQYF	TGTGCCAGTAGTATAAGTGGGCAGGGTTACGAGCAGTACTTC
-	TRBV19	-	TRBJ2-7	CASSIVAHSYEQYF	TGTGCCAGTAGTATAGTAGCACACTCCTACGAGCAGTACTTC
TRBD1	TRBV4-1	-	TRBJ2-3	CASSPIGQGAIPDTQYF	TGCGCCAGCAGCCCGATCGGCCAGGGGGCCATCCCCGATACGCAGTATTTT
-	TRBV19	-	TRBJ2-6	CASSLQGSGANVLTF	TGTGCCAGTAGTTTACAGGGCTCTGGGGCCAACGTCCTGACTTTC
TRBD2	TRBV10-1	once	TRBJ2-5	CASSRTSGSEETQYF	TGCGCCAGCAGCCGGACTAGCGGGAGTGAAGAGACCCAGTACTTC
-	TRBV9	once	TRBJ2-6	CASSRSGATSGANVLTF	TGTGCCAGCAGCCGCTCGGGGGCGACATCTGGGGCCAACGTCCTGACTTTC
TRBD2	TRBV7-8	-	TRBJ2-1	CASSLANGLAGSSYNEQFF	TGTGCCAGCAGCTTAGCGAACGGGCTAGCGGGGAGCTCCTACAATGAGCAGTTCTTC
TRBD2	TRBV11-1	-	TRBJ2-1	CASSLAGLAGVNEQFF	TGTGCCAGCAGCTTAGCTGGGCTAGCGGGAGTTAATGAGCAGTTCTTC
-	TRBV9	-	TRBJ2-7	CASSVARGHEQYF	TGTGCCAGCAGCGTAGCAAGGGGCCACGAGCAGTACTTC
TRBD2	TRBV28	once	TRBJ2-7	CASSTGTSGSVEQYF	TGTGCCAGCAGTACCGGGACTAGCGGGAGCGTCGAGCAGTACTTC